The next 2 T cell receptor beta chains were all read from a single sample in a study of blood T cell repertoires in COVID-19. The repertoire was sequenced with immunoSEQ multiplex PCR; TCRdb's copy has only in-frame clones and lacks some. This table holds over 100,000 clones, around three quarters found once. Sequenced input: peripheral blood. These receptors were taken from a woman of 80 years or more with acute or convalescent COVID-19.

The V gene is TRBV6-5, the J gene TRBJ2-7; TRBD2 agrees at 7 bases. V lost 4 bases and J lost 5; bases outside the gene matches: 11. This CDR3 is 15 amino acids long. The germline V gene has CDR1 MNHEY and CDR2 SVGAGI. The CDR3 DNA reads TGTGCCAGCAGTTCCGGCCAAAAACGGGGGGACGAGCAGTACTTC. Amino acid sequence: CASSSGQKRGDEQYF.

V gene TRBV28 combines with J gene TRBJ1-2, with a weak D call TRBD1 (6 bases). This CDR3 region has 13 residues. Germline-derived CDR1 and CDR2 are MDHEN and SYDVKM. Trimming left V 6 bases short and J 4 bases short, with 12 bases between. CDR3 DNA sequence: TGTGCCAGCAGCCCCGGACAGCCCTATGGCTACACCTTC. Amino acid sequence: CASSPGQPYGYTF.